The 25 T cell receptor beta chains in this list originate from one sample, sequenced in a study of blood T cell repertoires in COVID-19. Libraries were prepared by immunoSEQ multiplex PCR; TCRdb keeps only in-frame clonotypes and omits some of them. The sample lists 150,000 or so clones, just over 90% occurring once. Sequenced material: peripheral blood. The source of these receptors is a young man with acute or convalescent COVID-19.

The CDR3 loop is CASSSYGQGVREQYF. As DNA, the CDR3 is TGTGCCAGCAGCTCATATGGACAGGGAGTGAGGGAGCAGTACTTC. The rearrangement links TRBV5-8 to TRBJ2-7, with 8 bases aligning to TRBD1. Germline CDR1 and CDR2: SGHTS and YDEGEE. V was clipped by 3 bases and J by 7 bases; unmatched bases: 12. This CDR3 has 15 amino acids.

V is TRBV2 and J is TRBJ1-1, with TRBD1 matching over 10 bases. The CDR3 runs to 16 residues. Germline V gene data show CDR1 as SNHLY and CDR2 as FYNNEI. With 5 bases clipped from V and 5 bases from J, the junction kept 11 bases outside the gene matches. Here the CDR3 reads CASSPWTGGVRTEAFF. CDR3 sequence (DNA): TGTGCCAGCAGTCCGTGGACAGGGGGGGTGCGGACTGAAGCTTTCTTT.

This clone was counted between two and nine times. V gene TRBV13 combines with J gene TRBJ1-4, with 10 bases that match TRBD1. Per the germline V gene, CDR1 is PRHDT and CDR2 is FYEKMQ (reference sequence). The J segment lost 6 bases and the V segment lost 4 bases, leaving 5 bases of the junction unmatched. The CDR3 spans 15 residues. CDR3 loop: CASSSTGTGDEKLFF. Here the CDR3 DNA reads TGTGCCAGCAGCTCAACCGGGACAGGGGATGAAAAACTGTTTTTT.

The chain has TRBV18 and TRBJ2-7; 9 bases are shared with TRBD1. CDR1 is KGHSH and CDR2 is LQKENI in the germline V gene. J gave up 1 base and V 1 base, and 2 bases lay outside the gene matches. The CDR3 spans 15 residues. The CDR3 reads CASSPLQGASYEQYF. The CDR3 bases are TGTGCCAGCTCACCACTACAGGGGGCATCCTACGAGCAGTACTTC.

This sequence joins TRBV20-1 and TRBJ2-7; the D gene is possibly TRBD2 (6 bases). The CDR3 runs to 11 residues. CDR1 is DFQATT and CDR2 is SNEGSKA in the germline V gene (reference sequence). Trimming left V 7 bases short and J 5 bases short, with 12 bases between. CDR3 in amino acids: CSVQGLDEQYF. The DNA for the CDR3 is TGCAGTGTCCAGGGACTTGACGAGCAGTACTTC.

The V and J genes are TRBV12-3 or TRBV12-4 and TRBJ2-3; D might be TRBD2 (5 bases). Trimming cost V 3 bases and J 5 bases, with 9 bases left between them. The CDR3 consists of 13 residues. CDR3 region: CASSLDSVDTQYF. CDR3 bases: TGTGCCAGCAGTTTGGATAGCGTAGATACGCAGTATTTT.

This sequence joins TRBV9 and TRBJ2-3; 12 nucleotides agree with TRBD2. V gave up 4 bases and J gave up 8 bases; unmatched junction bases: 8. The CDR3 is made up of 15 amino acids. Germline CDR1 reads SGDLS; CDR2 reads YYNGEE. For the CDR3, the DNA is TGTGCCAGCAGCCAGACTAGCGGGAGTGCCGCTACGCAGTATTTT. Its protein is CASSQTSGSAATQYF.

V usage is TRBV18 and J usage is TRBJ2-7, with 7 bases lining up with TRBD1. The V gene's germline CDR1 is KGHSH and CDR2 LQKENI. The CDR3 loop spans 14 amino acids. The junction had 4 bases not matched to a gene; V was cut back by 0 bases and J by 5 bases. The CDR3 reads CASSPPTGPHEQYF. CDR3 DNA sequence: TGTGCCAGCTCACCACCGACAGGGCCCCACGAGCAGTACTTC.

The V gene is TRBV6-6, the J gene TRBJ2-7, with D perhaps matching TRBD2 (7 bases). CDR3 length: 13 residues. V shed 9 bases and J shed 5 bases, with 17 bases lying between them. Germline V lookup: CDR1 MNHNY, CDR2 SVGAGI (reference sequence). CDR3 nucleotide sequence: TGTGCCAGTAATTGGGGGGGCGGGAACGAGCAGTACTTC. Its translation is CASNWGGGNEQYF.

The chain uses TRBV5-1 and TRBJ1-3; TRBD1 matches at 7 bases. Germline CDR1 SGHRS, CDR2 YFSETQ. This CDR3 has 15 residues. The V and J ends lost 10 bases and 3 bases, in that order; junction bases with no gene match: 13. For the CDR3, the DNA is TGCGCCCGGTTAAACAAGGGGGCTCATGGAAACACCATATATTTT. Translating gives CARLNKGAHGNTIYF.

This chain uses TRBV12-5 with TRBJ2-1; possible D gene TRBD1, 5 bases. Trimming shortened V by 0 bases and J by 10 bases, and 10 bases separated the two germline ends. This CDR3 is built from 13 residues. Germline lookup yields CDR1 LGHNT and CDR2 FRNRAP. CDR3: CASGLVARGEQFF. The CDR3 DNA follows: TGTGCTAGTGGTTTGGTAGCAAGGGGAGAGCAGTTCTTC.

The V call is TRBV11-2, the J call TRBJ1-1; D is perhaps TRBD1 (6 bases). Germline lookup yields CDR1 SGHAT and CDR2 FQNNGV. V was clipped by 1 base and J by 6 bases, with 15 bases between them. The CDR3 is 15 residues long. The DNA of the CDR3 is TGTGCCAGCAGCTTAGCGTTAGGGGGGGAGGCTGAAGCTTTCTTT. This codes for CASSLALGGEAEAFF.

V is TRBV5-4 and J is TRBJ2-1, with a possible D match to TRBD1 (6 bases). Between the trimmed V and J ends, which lost 5 bases and 7 bases, there was a span of 16 bases. Germline V gene data show CDR1 as SGHNT and CDR2 as YYREEE (reference sequence). The CDR3 contains 14 residues. The CDR3: CASSSGAGANEQFF. The CDR3 DNA follows: TGTGCCAGCAGTTCCGGGGCAGGGGCGAATGAGCAGTTCTTC. The full variable domain, with the rest looked up from reference TRBV5-4 and TRBJ2-1, is ETGVTQSPTHLIKTRGQQVTLRCSSQSGHNTVSWYQQALGQGPQFIFQYYREEENGRGNFPPRFSGLQFPNYSSELNVNALELDDSALYLCASSSGAGANEQFFGPGTRLTVL.

CDR3 in DNA: TGTGCCACCAGTGTGGGGAGCTCCTACAATGAGCAGTTCTTC. It encodes CATSVGSSYNEQFF. The chain employs TRBV24-1 and TRBJ2-1; tentatively, D is TRBD2 (5 bases). In germline, CDR1 is KGHDR, CDR2 SFDVKD. With 5 bases removed from V and 0 bases from J, the gap between germline ends came to 7 bases. The CDR3 has 14 amino acids.

This chain connects TRBV5-6 to TRBJ1-5, with TRBD1 as a possible D gene (6 bases). This CDR3 region has 18 residues. The V gene lost 0 bases and the J gene lost 2 bases, with 18 bases spanning the gap. Germline V gene lookup returns CDR1 SGHDT and CDR2 YYEEEE. The CDR3 reads CASSLGTYREGGNQPQHF. As DNA, the CDR3 is TGTGCCAGCAGCTTGGGGACATACAGGGAAGGCGGCAATCAGCCCCAGCATTTT.

The chain recombines TRBV5-1 with TRBJ2-2, with D tentatively TRBD1 (5 bases). V was cut by 0 bases and J by 0 bases, with 9 bases left in between. Germline CDR1 reads SGHRS; CDR2 reads YFSETQ. CDR3 length: 16 residues. The CDR3 region has the DNA TGCGCCAGCAGCTTGGAGACAGCCTCGAACACCGGGGAGCTGTTTTTT. This translates into CASSLETASNTGELFF.

CDR3 sequence (DNA): TGCGCCAGCAGTGAGTCCGGAGGGGTATCCTACAATGAGCAGTTCTTC. Amino acid sequence: CASSESGGVSYNEQFF. The J gene is TRBJ2-1, the V gene TRBV10-2, with D maybe TRBD2 (6 bases). From germline, CDR1 is WSHSY and CDR2 SAAADI. V lost 0 bases to trimming and J lost 1 base, with 10 bases between them. The CDR3 is 16 residues long.

This chain links TRBV6-5 with TRBJ1-2; 9 bases match TRBD1. The CDR3 covers 14 residues. CDR1 and CDR2 (germline): MNHEY, SVGAGI. V lost 7 bases and J lost 6; bases outside the gene matches: 9. CDR3 residues: CASIRTGEGDGYTF. CDR3 bases: TGTGCCAGCATCAGGACAGGGGAGGGAGATGGCTACACCTTC.

The CDR3 DNA is TGTGCCTGGACGGTTTCAGGGGAGACCCAGTACTTC. This codes for CAWTVSGETQYF. The J gene is TRBJ2-5, the V gene TRBV30, with D perhaps matching TRBD1 (5 bases). Between the trimmed V and J ends, which lost 4 bases and 5 bases, there was a span of 11 bases. Germline loops: CDR1 GTSNPN, CDR2 SVGIG (reference sequence). This CDR3 comprises 12 residues.

This chain links TRBV29-1 with TRBJ2-2; 9 nucleotides agree with TRBD1. CDR3 length: 13 residues. Unmatched junction bases numbered 6, after V lost 7 bases and J lost 6 bases. Germline values: CDR1 SQVTM, CDR2 ANQGSEA. CDR3 residues: CSADRGEAGELFF. CDR3 nucleotide sequence: TGCAGCGCGGACAGGGGTGAAGCCGGGGAGCTGTTTTTT.

The chain is built from TRBV15 and TRBJ2-7; no clear D. V was clipped by 0 bases and J by 2 bases, with 14 bases between them. CDR1 and CDR2 from the germline V gene are LNHNV and YYDKDF (reference sequence). This CDR3 spans 16 amino acids. Here the CDR3 reads CATSRDLDGLTYEQYF. CDR3 bases: TGTGCCACCAGCAGAGATCTAGACGGCCTAACCTACGAGCAGTACTTC.

The genes are TRBV18 and TRBJ2-3; no clear D. The CDR3 totals 14 residues. Trimming removed 0 bases from V and 4 bases from J, with 8 bases in between. Germline lookup yields CDR1 KGHSH and CDR2 LQKENI. The CDR3, as DNA: TGTGCCAGCTCACCACCTGCCTGGCCAGATACGCAGTATTTT. This sequence encodes CASSPPAWPDTQYF.

The rearrangement links TRBV6-5 to TRBJ1-1; TRBD1 matches 8 bases. The CDR3 sequence is 16 residues long. Trimming removed 2 bases from V and 3 bases from J; junction bases left unmatched: 8. The germline gives CDR1 MNHEY, CDR2 SVGAGI. The DNA for the CDR3 is TGTGCCAGCAGTTACCGGCCTGGACAGGGTGACACTGAAGCTTTCTTT. It translates to CASSYRPGQGDTEAFF.

The DNA of the CDR3 is TGTGCCAGCAGTTACTCTCCGTGGGCGGGGGAGGAGACCCAGTACTTC. Translated, it gives CASSYSPWAGEETQYF. The chain combines TRBV6-5 with TRBJ2-5; 7 bases line up with TRBD2. Germline CDR1 is MNHEY and CDR2 is SVGAGI. With V trimmed by 0 bases and J by 5 bases, 9 bases remained unmatched. This CDR3 has 16 residues.

This clone appeared a single time. J is TRBJ1-3 and V is TRBV29-1; 8 bases agree with TRBD1. The germline V gene has CDR1 SQVTM and CDR2 ANQGSEA. CDR3 length equals 13 residues. With V trimmed by 5 bases and J by 4 bases, 4 bases remained unmatched. The CDR3 spells CSVTGQGGNTIYF. In DNA form, the CDR3 reads TGCAGCGTTACCGGACAGGGCGGAAACACCATATATTTT. Together with reference TRBV29-1 and TRBJ1-3, the CDR3 gives the full variable domain: SAVISQKPSRDICQRGTSLTIQCQVDSQVTMMFWYRQQPGQSLTLIATANQGSEATYESGFVIDKFPISRPNLTFSTLTVSNMSPEDSSIYLCSVTGQGGNTIYFGEGSWLTVV.